This T cell receptor (beta chain) was obtained from a study of blood T cell repertoires in COVID-19. Study context: Sites across the United States, Italy and Spain contributed samples from acute and convalescent COVID-19. PBMCs, B-cell-depleted T cells, or T cells provided the cDNA or gDNA that made up the material.

The CDR3 totals 16 residues. V trimming: 5 bases; J trimming: 5 bases; junction bases outside the gene matches: 15. Germline lookup yields CDR1 MNHEY and CDR2 SVGEGT. Original handling: Amplified reference gene primers provided the basis for estimating nucleated cell counts. Libraries were prepared by immunoSEQ multiplex PCR; TCRdb keeps only in-frame clonotypes and omits some of them. V, J and clone size were drawn from that table, and D and trimming were deduced from the DNA. The sample holds approximately 160,000 clones, 80% to 85% seen once. The sample comprised peripheral blood. V usage is TRBV6-2 or TRBV6-3 and J usage is TRBJ2-7; 7 positions match TRBD2. The TCR was taken from a man aged 18 to 30 with active or convalescent COVID-19. The CDR3: CASSKIGASGSDEQYF. The CDR3 region has the DNA TGTGCCAGCAGTAAAATCGGGGCTAGCGGTTCGGACGAGCAGTACTTC.